This TCR beta chain was captured by sequencing in a study of blood T cell repertoires in COVID-19. The V gene's germline CDR1 is SNHLY and CDR2 FYNNEI. Trimming cost V 6 bases and J 3 bases, with 16 bases left between them. The CDR3 has 15 residues. The table came from immunoSEQ multiplex PCR; TCRdb's copy has only in-frame clones and leaves some out. The table has tens of thousands of clones, roughly 91% seen once; the top ten hold 7.3%. Sequences were obtained from peripheral blood. This clonotype was obtained from a man aged 35-49 years with COVID-19, enrolled during active disease. This chain joins TRBV2 and TRBJ2-3; D gene uncertain. The DNA of the CDR3 is TGTGCCAGCAGACTCCCCGGCAGGCGTACAGATACGCAGTATTTT. This codes for CASRLPGRRTDTQYF.